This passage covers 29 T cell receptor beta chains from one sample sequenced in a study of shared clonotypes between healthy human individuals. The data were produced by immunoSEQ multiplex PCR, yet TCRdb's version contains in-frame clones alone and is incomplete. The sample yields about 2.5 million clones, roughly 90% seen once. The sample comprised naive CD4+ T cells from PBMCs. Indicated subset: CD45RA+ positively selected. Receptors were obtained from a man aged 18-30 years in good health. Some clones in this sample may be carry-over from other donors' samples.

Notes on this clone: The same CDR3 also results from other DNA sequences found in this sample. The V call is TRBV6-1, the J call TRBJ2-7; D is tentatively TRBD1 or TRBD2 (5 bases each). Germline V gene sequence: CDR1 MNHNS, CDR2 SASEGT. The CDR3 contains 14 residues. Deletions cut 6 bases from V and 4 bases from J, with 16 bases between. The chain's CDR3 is CASRPGAEPYEQYF. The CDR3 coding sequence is TGTGCCAGCAGGCCCGGGGCGGAGCCTTACGAGCAGTACTTC.

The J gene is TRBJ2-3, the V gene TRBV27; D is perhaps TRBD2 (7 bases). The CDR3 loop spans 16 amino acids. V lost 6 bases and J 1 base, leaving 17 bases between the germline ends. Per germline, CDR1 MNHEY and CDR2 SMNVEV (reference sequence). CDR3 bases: TGTGCCAGCAGGAGATCGAGGGGGGGTGGCACAGATACGCAGTATTTT. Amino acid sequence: CASRRSRGGGTDTQYF.

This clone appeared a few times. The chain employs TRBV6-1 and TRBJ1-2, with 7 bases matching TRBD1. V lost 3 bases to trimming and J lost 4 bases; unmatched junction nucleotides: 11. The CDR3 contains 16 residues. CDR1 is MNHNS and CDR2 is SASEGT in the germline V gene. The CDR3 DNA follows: TGTGCCAGCAGTGAGTGGGACAGAGGCCGGGGCTATGGCTACACCTTC. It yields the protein CASSEWDRGRGYGYTF.

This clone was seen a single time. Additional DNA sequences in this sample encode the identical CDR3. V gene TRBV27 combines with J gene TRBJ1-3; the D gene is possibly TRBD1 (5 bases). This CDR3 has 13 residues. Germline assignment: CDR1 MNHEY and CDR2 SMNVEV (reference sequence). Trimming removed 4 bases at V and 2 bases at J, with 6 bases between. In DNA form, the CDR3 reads TGTGCCAGCAGTTGGGGGGCTGGAAACACCATATATTTT. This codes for CASSWGAGNTIYF.

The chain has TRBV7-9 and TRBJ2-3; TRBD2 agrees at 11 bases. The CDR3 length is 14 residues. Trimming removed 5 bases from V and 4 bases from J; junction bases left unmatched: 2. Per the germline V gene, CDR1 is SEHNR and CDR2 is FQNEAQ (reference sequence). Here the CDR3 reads CASSRSGGADTQYF. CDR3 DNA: TGTGCCAGCAGCCGTAGCGGGGGGGCAGATACGCAGTATTTT.

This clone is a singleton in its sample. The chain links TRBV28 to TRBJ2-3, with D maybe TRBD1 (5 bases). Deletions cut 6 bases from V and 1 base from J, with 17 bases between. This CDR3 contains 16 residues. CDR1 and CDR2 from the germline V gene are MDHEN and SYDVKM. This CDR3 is CASRHHRRPGTDTQYF. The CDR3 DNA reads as TGTGCCAGCAGGCACCACAGGCGTCCGGGCACAGATACGCAGTATTTT.

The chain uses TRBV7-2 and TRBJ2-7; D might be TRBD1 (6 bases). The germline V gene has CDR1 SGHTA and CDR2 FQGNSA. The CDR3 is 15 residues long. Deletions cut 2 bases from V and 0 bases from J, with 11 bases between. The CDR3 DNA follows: TGTGCCAGCAGCTTAACCGACAGGAGCTCCTACGAGCAGTACTTC. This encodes CASSLTDRSSYEQYF. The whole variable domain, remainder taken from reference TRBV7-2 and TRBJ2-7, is GAGVSQSPSNKVTEKGKDVELRCDPISGHTALYWYRQSLGQGLEFLIYFQGNSAPDKSGLPSDRFSAERTGGSVSTLTIQRTQQEDSAVYLCASSLTDRSSYEQYFGPGTRLTVT.

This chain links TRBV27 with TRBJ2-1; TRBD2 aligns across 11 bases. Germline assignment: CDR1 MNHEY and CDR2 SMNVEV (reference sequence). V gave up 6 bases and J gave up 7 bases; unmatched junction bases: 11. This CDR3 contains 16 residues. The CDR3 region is CASSGISGRALNEQFF. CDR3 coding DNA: TGTGCCAGCAGCGGGATTAGCGGGAGGGCCTTGAATGAGCAGTTCTTC.

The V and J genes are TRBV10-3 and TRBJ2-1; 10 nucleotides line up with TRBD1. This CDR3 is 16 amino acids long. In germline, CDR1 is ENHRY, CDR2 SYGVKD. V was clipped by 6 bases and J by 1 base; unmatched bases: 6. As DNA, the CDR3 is TGTGCCATCAGGGACAGGGGGGGAAGATCCTACAATGAGCAGTTCTTC. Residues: CAIRDRGGRSYNEQFF.

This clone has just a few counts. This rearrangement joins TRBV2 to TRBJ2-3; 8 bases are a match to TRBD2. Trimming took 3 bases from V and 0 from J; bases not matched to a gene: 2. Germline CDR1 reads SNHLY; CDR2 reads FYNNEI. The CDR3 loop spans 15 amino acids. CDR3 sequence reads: CASSDPSGSTDTQYF. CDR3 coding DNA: TGTGCCAGCAGTGACCCTAGCGGGAGCACAGATACGCAGTATTTT.

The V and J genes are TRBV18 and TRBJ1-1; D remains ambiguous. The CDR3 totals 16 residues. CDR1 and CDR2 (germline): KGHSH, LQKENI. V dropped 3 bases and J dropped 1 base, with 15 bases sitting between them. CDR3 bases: TGTGCCAGCTCACCCCGCGGCCAGAGGACGAACACTGAAGCTTTCTTT. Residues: CASSPRGQRTNTEAFF. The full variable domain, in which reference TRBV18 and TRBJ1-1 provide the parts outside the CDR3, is NAGVMQNPRHLVRRRGQEARLRCSPMKGHSHVYWYRQLPEEGLKFMVYLQKENIIDESGMPKERFSAEFPKEGPSILRIQQVVRGDSAAYFCASSPRGQRTNTEAFFGQGTRLTVV.

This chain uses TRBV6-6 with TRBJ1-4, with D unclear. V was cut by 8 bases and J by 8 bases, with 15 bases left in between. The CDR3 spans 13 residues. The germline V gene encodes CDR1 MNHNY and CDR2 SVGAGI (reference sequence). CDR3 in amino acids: CASSYSPGEKLFF. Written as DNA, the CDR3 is TGTGCCAGCTCTTATTCGCCCGGCGAAAAACTGTTTTTT.

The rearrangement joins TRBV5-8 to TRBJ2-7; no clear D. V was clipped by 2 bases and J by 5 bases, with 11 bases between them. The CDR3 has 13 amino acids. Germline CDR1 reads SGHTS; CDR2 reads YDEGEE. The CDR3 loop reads CASSLLSGDEQYF. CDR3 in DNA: TGTGCCAGCAGCTTACTCTCGGGCGACGAGCAGTACTTC. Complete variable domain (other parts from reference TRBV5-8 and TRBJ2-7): EAGVTQSPTHLIKTRGQQATLRCSPISGHTSVYWYQQALGLGLQFLLWYDEGEERNRGNFPPRFSGRQFPNYSSELNVNALELEDSALYLCASSLLSGDEQYFGPGTRLTVT.

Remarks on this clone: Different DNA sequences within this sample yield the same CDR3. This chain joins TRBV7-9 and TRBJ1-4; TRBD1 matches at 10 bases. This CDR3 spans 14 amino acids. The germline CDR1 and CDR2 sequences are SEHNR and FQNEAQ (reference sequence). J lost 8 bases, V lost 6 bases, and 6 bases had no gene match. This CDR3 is CASSLGQGREKLFF. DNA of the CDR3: TGTGCCAGCAGTTTGGGACAGGGGAGAGAAAAACTGTTTTTT.

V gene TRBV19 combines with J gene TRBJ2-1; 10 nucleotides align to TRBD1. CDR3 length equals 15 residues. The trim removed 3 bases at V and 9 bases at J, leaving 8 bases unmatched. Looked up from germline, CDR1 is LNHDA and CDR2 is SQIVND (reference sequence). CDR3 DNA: TGTGCCAGTAGTATGGGACAGGGGAGAGGTAGTGAGCAGTTCTTC. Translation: CASSMGQGRGSEQFF. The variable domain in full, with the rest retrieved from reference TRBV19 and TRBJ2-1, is DGGITQSPKYLFRKEGQNVTLSCEQNLNHDAMYWYRQDPGQGLRLIYYSQIVNDFQKGDIAEGYSVSREKKESFPLTVTSAQKNPTAFYLCASSMGQGRGSEQFFGPGTRLTVL.

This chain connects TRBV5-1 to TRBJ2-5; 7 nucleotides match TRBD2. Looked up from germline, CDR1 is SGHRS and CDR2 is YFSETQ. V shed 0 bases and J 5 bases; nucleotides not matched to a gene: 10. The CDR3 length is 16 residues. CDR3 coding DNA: TGCGCCAGCAGCTTGGCCAACCTGGGAGGGTGGGAGACCCAGTACTTC. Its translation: CASSLANLGGWETQYF.

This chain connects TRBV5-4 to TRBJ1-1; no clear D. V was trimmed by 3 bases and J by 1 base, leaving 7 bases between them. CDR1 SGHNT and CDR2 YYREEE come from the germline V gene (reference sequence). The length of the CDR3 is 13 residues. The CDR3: CASSSAENTEAFF. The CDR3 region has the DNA TGTGCCAGCAGCTCTGCAGAGAACACTGAAGCTTTCTTT.

The CDR3 is CASSFGGSQPQHF. The DNA for the CDR3 is TGTGCCAGCAGTTTCGGGGGGAGCCAGCCCCAGCATTTT. The chain uses TRBV6-5 and TRBJ1-5; perhaps TRBD1 as D (5 bases). The V end was cut by 4 bases, the J end by 7 bases, with 11 bases between. Germline V CDR1 and CDR2: MNHEY, SVGAGI. The CDR3 is made up of 13 amino acids.

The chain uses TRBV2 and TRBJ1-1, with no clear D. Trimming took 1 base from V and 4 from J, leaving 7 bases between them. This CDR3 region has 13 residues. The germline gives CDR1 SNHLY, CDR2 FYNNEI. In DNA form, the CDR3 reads TGTGCCAGCAGTGAAGAGGGAACCACTGAAGCTTTCTTT. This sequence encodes CASSEEGTTEAFF.

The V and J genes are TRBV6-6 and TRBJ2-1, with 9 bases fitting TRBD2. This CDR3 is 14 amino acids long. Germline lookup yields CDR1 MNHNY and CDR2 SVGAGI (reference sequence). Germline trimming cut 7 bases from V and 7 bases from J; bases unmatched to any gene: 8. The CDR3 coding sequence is TGTGCCAGCACGAGCGGCGGGAGGGTTAATGAGCAGTTCTTC. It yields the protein CASTSGGRVNEQFF.

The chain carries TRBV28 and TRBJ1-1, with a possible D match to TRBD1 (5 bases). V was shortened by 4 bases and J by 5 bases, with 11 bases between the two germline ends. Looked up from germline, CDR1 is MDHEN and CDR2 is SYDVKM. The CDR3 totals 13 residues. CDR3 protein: CASSSSGRTEAFF. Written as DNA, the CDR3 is TGTGCCAGCAGTTCATCAGGGAGAACTGAAGCTTTCTTT.

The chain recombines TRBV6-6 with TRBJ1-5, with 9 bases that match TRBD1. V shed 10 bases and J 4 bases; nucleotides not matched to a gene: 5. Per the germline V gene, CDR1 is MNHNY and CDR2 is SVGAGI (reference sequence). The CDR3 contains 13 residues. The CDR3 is CATTGGRNQPQHF. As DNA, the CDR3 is TGTGCCACCACAGGGGGCAGGAATCAGCCCCAGCATTTT.

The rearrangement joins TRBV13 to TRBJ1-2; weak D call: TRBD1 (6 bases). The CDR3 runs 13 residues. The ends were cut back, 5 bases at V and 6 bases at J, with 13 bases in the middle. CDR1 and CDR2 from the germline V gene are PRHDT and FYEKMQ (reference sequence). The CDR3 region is CASSHRAINGYTF. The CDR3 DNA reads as TGTGCCAGCAGCCACAGGGCTATCAATGGCTACACCTTC.

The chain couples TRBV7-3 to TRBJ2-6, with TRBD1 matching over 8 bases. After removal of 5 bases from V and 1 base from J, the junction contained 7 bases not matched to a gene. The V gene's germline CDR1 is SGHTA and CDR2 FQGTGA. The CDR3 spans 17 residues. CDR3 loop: CASSPGQGRSGANVLTF. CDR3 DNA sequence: TGTGCCAGCAGCCCCGGACAGGGCCGATCTGGGGCCAACGTCCTGACTTTC.

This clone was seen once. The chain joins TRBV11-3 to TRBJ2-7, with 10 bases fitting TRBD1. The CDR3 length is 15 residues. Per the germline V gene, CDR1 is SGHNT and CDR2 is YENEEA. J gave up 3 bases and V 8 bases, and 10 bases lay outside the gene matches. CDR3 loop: CASASGTGDVYEQYF. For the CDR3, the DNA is TGTGCCAGCGCCTCCGGGACAGGGGATGTCTACGAGCAGTACTTC.

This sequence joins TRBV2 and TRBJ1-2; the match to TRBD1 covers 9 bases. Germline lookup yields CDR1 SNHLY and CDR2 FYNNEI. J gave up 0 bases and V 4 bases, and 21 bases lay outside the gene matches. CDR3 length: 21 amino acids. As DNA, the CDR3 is TGTGCCAGCAGTGTACTCAACCAACAGGGGGCCTATTCGATTACTAACTATGGCTACACCTTC. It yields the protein CASSVLNQQGAYSITNYGYTF.

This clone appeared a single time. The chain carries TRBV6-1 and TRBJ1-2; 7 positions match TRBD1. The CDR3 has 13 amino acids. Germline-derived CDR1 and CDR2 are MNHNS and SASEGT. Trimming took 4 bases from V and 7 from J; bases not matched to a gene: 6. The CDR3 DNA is TGTGCCAGCAGTGGGTACGGGACAGCTGGCTACACCTTC. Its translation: CASSGYGTAGYTF.

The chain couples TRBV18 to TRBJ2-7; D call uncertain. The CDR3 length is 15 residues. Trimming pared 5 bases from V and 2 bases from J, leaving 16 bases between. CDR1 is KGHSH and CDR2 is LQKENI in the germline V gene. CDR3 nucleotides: TGTGCCAGCTCAAACTTCGATTCCGGAACCTACGAGCAGTACTTC. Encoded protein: CASSNFDSGTYEQYF.

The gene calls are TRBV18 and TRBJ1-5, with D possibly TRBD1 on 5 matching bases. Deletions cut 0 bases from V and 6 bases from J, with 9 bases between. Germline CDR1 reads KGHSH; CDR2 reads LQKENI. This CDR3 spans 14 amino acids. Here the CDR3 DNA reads TGTGCCAGCTCACCACCAGGGGAAGGTCAGCCCCAGCATTTT. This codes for CASSPPGEGQPQHF. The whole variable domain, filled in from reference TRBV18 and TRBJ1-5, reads NAGVMQNPRHLVRRRGQEARLRCSPMKGHSHVYWYRQLPEEGLKFMVYLQKENIIDESGMPKERFSAEFPKEGPSILRIQQVVRGDSAAYFCASSPPGEGQPQHFGDGTRLSIL.